This TCR beta chain stems from a study of blood T cells in healthy people across ages. The study's findings and limits: Donor CMV status was unknown, possibly confounding expanded clonotype changes.

A second PCR of about 6 to 11 cycles used a sample-barcoded 5' primer and a J-beta primer mix. In TCRdb, the 5' RACE reads were re-called with MiXCR into one record per CDR3 protein. The table lists 1.5 million to 1.9 million distinct CDR3 sequences, 35% to 45% of them singletons. This clonotype has more than one count but fewer than ten. Its target is not known. The germline V gene encodes CDR1 SGHRS and CDR2 YFSETQ. J gave up 5 bases and V 2 bases, and 4 bases lay outside the gene matches. The CDR3 extends over 14 amino acids. Sequenced input: blood. The gene calls are TRBV5-1 and TRBJ2-1; 7 nucleotides align to TRBD2. The receptor was isolated from a woman aged 18-29 years in good health. CDR3 nucleotides: TGCGCCAGCAGCTTTGCGGGAGCTAACAATGAGCAGTTCTTC. It translates to CASSFAGANNEQFF.